The entry below describes one T cell receptor (beta chain). Its matching antigen is unknown. CDR1 is MNHEY, CDR2 SVGAGI, per germline. The CDR3 sequence is 15 residues long. Trimming took off 4 bases at V and 2 bases at J, with 15 bases between the two ends. These data belong to a study of shared clonotypes between healthy human individuals. Findings and limits, study-wide: Non-shared clonotypes had lower generation probabilities than those shared by all four donors.

Around 200 ng DNA, 25,000 to 30,000 T cell genomes, went into each sorted-subset replicate PCR. This table comes from immunoSEQ multiplex PCR, and its TCRdb copy is limited to in-frame clones, with some not included. The table records 500,000 to 550,000 clones, 90% to 96% of them present only once. The sequenced sample was naive CD4+ T cells sorted from blood. Stated subset: CD45RA+ positively selected. This TCR was recovered from a woman under 40 in good health. The gene calls are TRBV6-5 and TRBJ2-7; tentative D call: TRBD1 (6 bases). The CDR3 is CASSSARGQTYEQYF. The DNA for the CDR3 is TGTGCCAGCAGTTCCGCACGAGGACAGACCTACGAGCAGTACTTC.